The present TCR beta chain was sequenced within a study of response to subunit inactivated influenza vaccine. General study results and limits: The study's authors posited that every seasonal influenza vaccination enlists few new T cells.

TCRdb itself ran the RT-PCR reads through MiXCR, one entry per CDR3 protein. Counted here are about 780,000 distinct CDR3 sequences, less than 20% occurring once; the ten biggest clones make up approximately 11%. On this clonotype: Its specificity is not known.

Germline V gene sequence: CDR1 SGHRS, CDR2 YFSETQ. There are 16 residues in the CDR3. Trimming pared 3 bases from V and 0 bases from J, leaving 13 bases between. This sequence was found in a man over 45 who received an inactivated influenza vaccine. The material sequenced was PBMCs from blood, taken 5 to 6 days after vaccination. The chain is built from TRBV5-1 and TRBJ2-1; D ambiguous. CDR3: CASSSPEIGSYNEQFF. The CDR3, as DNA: TGCGCCAGCAGCTCCCCGGAGATCGGCTCCTACAATGAGCAGTTCTTC.